Listed below are T cell receptor beta chains from one sample, sequenced in a study of vaccination effects on CD4 cells after COVID-19. Sequencing used immunoSEQ multiplex PCR; TCRdb keeps in-frame clones, though not all of them. The sample has about 41,000 clones, around three quarters seen once. No cognate antigen is known for these TCRs. Sample: CD4+ T cells from PBMCs cultured with HCoV-NL63 spike peptides, taken before COVID-19 vaccination. All receptors derive from a human donor who received a COVID-19 vaccine. Each CDR3 is given with its conserved first and last residue. D genes are given only for firm matches. Clone sizes are given selectively: once, few, many, or a class where the clone is expanded.

J,size,V,D,CDR3,DNA
TRBJ1-2,-,TRBV7-9,TRBD1,CASSLLRQGNYGYTF,TGTGCCAGCAGCTTACTGAGACAGGGGAACTATGGCTACACCTTC
TRBJ1-5,-,TRBV19,-,CASSFGRFNQPQHF,TGTGCCAGTAGTTTTGGGCGGTTCAATCAGCCCCAGCATTTT
TRBJ2-4,-,TRBV18,-,CASSPSVEGAANIQYF,TGTGCCAGCTCACCGTCGGTGGAGGGGGCCGCAAACATTCAGTACTTC
TRBJ1-1,medium-sized,TRBV14,-,CASSQAGLRQMNTEAFF,TGTGCCAGCAGCCAAGCAGGATTGCGACAGATGAACACTGAAGCTTTCTTT
TRBJ1-4,-,TRBV5-1,-,CASSSRGLSEKLFF,TGCGCCAGCAGCTCCAGGGGTTTAAGTGAAAAACTGTTTTTT
TRBJ1-4,-,TRBV7-3,TRBD1,CASSPGQGGKLFF,TGTGCCAGCAGCCCGGGACAGGGAGGAAAACTGTTTTTT
TRBJ1-2,few,TRBV30,-,CAWSVLGAGYGYTF,TGTGCCTGGAGTGTGTTGGGGGCTGGCTATGGCTACACCTTC
TRBJ1-1,-,TRBV6-5,-,CASSTTQNTEAFF,TGTGCCAGCAGTACGACTCAAAACACTGAAGCTTTCTTT
TRBJ2-1,-,TRBV7-9,-,CASSSWTGGKRGNEQFF,TGTGCCAGCAGTTCATGGACGGGGGGAAAAAGGGGGAATGAGCAGTTCTTC
TRBJ2-5,-,TRBV5-1,TRBD2,CASSLELAEETQYF,TGCGCCAGCAGCTTGGAACTAGCGGAAGAGACCCAGTACTTC
TRBJ1-2,-,TRBV7-3,TRBD1,CASSRTGGRGYTF,TGTGCCAGCAGCCGAACAGGGGGCAGGGGCTACACCTTC
TRBJ2-1,-,TRBV5-1,-,CASSLGRGAPHEQFF,TGCGCCAGCAGCTTGGGACGGGGGGCCCCCCATGAGCAGTTCTTC
TRBJ1-2,-,TRBV9,-,CASSNLGDGYTF,TGTGCCAGCAGCAACCTCGGGGATGGCTACACCTTC
TRBJ1-5,-,TRBV12-5,-,CASGLAKGANQPQHF,TGTGCTAGTGGTTTGGCCAAAGGGGCCAATCAGCCCCAGCATTTT
TRBJ1-6,few,TRBV7-2,TRBD1,CASRNTGGGGPLHF,TGTGCCAGCAGGAATACAGGGGGTGGAGGACCCCTCCACTTT
TRBJ1-4,-,TRBV27,-,CASAGLATNEKLFF,TGTGCCAGCGCGGGTCTTGCAACTAATGAAAAACTGTTTTTT
TRBJ2-1,-,TRBV12-3/TRBV12-4,TRBD2,CASRRTSGGECFF,TGTGCCAGCAGAAGGACTAGCGGGGGTGAATGCTTCTTC
TRBJ1-6,-,TRBV6-4,-,CASRRGDDNSPLHF,TGTGCCAGCAGGAGGGGGGACGATAATTCACCCCTCCACTTT
TRBJ2-5,-,TRBV9,-,CASSKGWGQTQYF,TGTGCCAGCAGTAAAGGTTGGGGGCAGACCCAGTACTTC
TRBJ2-2,once,TRBV11-3,-,CASSRTPTGELFF,TGTGCCAGCAGCCGGACCCCAACCGGGGAGCTGTTTTTT
TRBJ2-1,few,TRBV7-2,TRBD2,CASSLSRLAGSHEQFF,TGTGCCAGCAGCTTATCGAGACTAGCGGGGAGCCATGAGCAGTTCTTC
TRBJ2-5,-,TRBV29-1,-,CSIQRGGGETQYF,TGCAGTATTCAAAGGGGAGGCGGAGAGACCCAGTACTTC
TRBJ1-2,-,TRBV7-8,TRBD1,CASSQLGQGAEGYTF,TGTGCCAGCAGCCAACTCGGACAGGGGGCGGAGGGCTACACCTTC
TRBJ2-2,-,TRBV28,-,CASSLANRDTGELFF,TGTGCCAGCAGTTTAGCCAACCGGGACACCGGGGAGCTGTTTTTT
TRBJ2-1,-,TRBV11-3,-,CASSWRGGSYNEQFF,TGTGCCAGCAGCTGGCGAGGGGGCTCCTACAATGAGCAGTTCTTC
TRBJ1-2,-,TRBV5-4,TRBD1,CASSLSGTGAYGYTF,TGTGCCAGCAGCTTATCCGGGACAGGGGCCTATGGCTACACCTTC
TRBJ1-1,-,TRBV19,TRBD1,CASSVLDSGGAEAFF,TGTGCCAGTAGTGTCCTGGATTCAGGGGGGGCTGAAGCTTTCTTT
TRBJ1-1,-,TRBV24-1,TRBD1,CATSDCIPWTGQNTEAFF,TGTGCCACCAGTGATTGCATCCCCTGGACAGGCCAGAACACTGAAGCTTTCTTT
TRBJ2-6,-,TRBV7-9,-,CASVGGVSGANVLTF,TGTGCCAGCGTCGGGGGCGTCTCTGGGGCCAACGTCCTGACTTTC
TRBJ2-1,few,TRBV24-1,TRBD1,CATSDRTGVVNEQFF,TGTGCCACCAGTGACAGGACAGGGGTAGTCAATGAGCAGTTCTTC
TRBJ2-6,-,TRBV25-1,-,CASSPPSGANVLTF,TGTGCCAGCAGTCCGCCCTCTGGGGCCAACGTCCTGACTTTC